This T cell receptor beta chain was captured by sequencing in a study of blood T cell repertoires in COVID-19. The overall study: The United States, Italy and Spain were the sources of the acute and convalescent COVID-19 samples. Sample material is recorded as cDNA or gDNA derived from T cells, B-cell-depleted T cells, or PBMCs.

Authors' data handling: Amplification of reference gene primers provided the estimated nucleated cell counts. Some clones are missing from TCRdb's copy, which holds only in-frame ones; the method was immunoSEQ multiplex PCR. Clone size and the V and J calls come from that table; the DNA yielded D and trimming. The data contain roughly 60,000 clones, approximately 80% of them singletons. V dropped 2 bases and J dropped 4 bases, with 14 bases sitting between them. CDR1 and CDR2 (germline): SGHTA, FQGNSA. The CDR3 spans 15 residues. The sample comprised peripheral blood. This rearrangement joins TRBV7-2 to TRBJ1-1; D remains unclear. This receptor was taken from a human donor in a cohort sampled during active COVID-19. The CDR3 sequence is CASSLNKGALTEAFF. The CDR3 DNA reads as TGTGCCAGCAGCTTAAATAAAGGAGCACTCACTGAAGCTTTCTTT. The complete variable domain, with remaining parts taken from reference TRBV7-2 and TRBJ1-1, reads GAGVSQSPSNKVTEKGKDVELRCDPISGHTALYWYRQSLGQGLEFLIYFQGNSAPDKSGLPSDRFSAERTGGSVSTLTIQRTQQEDSAVYLCASSLNKGALTEAFFGQGTRLTVV.